In its sample, the clone carrying this T cell receptor beta chain was seen a few times. The CDR3 sequence is 14 residues long. Germline V gene sequence: CDR1 MGHDK, CDR2 SYGVNS. Trimming removed 3 bases from V and 2 bases from J, with 9 bases in between. The entry originates in a study of blood T cell repertoires in COVID-19. Whole-study context: Spain, Italy and the United States supplied samples that represented acute and convalescent COVID-19.

The table came from immunoSEQ multiplex PCR; TCRdb's copy has only in-frame clones and leaves some out. This sample has around 120,000 clones; about nine tenths occur once, and the top ten carry more than 25%. The chain links TRBV25-1 to TRBJ2-3; D is ambiguous. This TCR was sampled from a woman in her 70s with acute or convalescent COVID-19. The sample comprised peripheral blood. DNA for the CDR3: TGTGCCAGCAGTGATCACGGGTCCACAGATACGCAGTATTTT. Its protein is CASSDHGSTDTQYF.